The 16 T cell receptor beta chains reported below all come from one sample, sequenced in a study of radiation and T cells in renal cell carcinoma. Some clones are missing from TCRdb's copy, which holds only in-frame ones; the method was immunoSEQ multiplex PCR. The profile shows some 5,000 clones, around 50% of them singletons. Regarding treatment: 15 Gy SBRT to primary tumor, nephrectomy 4 weeks later. Sequencing used tumor tissue, obtained from a patient whose treatment included radiotherapy and nephrectomy. The receptors were gathered from a man in his fifties or sixties with renal cell carcinoma.

The chain is built from TRBV18 and TRBJ2-7; 7 bases match TRBD1. Germline CDR1 and CDR2: KGHSH and LQKENI. V dropped 3 bases and J dropped 2; count of bases not matched to a gene: 4. The CDR3 is 14 amino acids. Here the CDR3 DNA reads TGTGCCAGCTCACCGGGACAGATCACCTACGAGCAGTACTTC. This gives the protein CASSPGQITYEQYF.

This clone was found a few times. The rearrangement joins TRBV5-1 to TRBJ1-5; TRBD1 matches 8 bases. The V segment lost 5 bases and the J segment 4 bases; nucleotides outside the gene matches: 2. Germline V gene lookup returns CDR1 SGHRS and CDR2 YFSETQ. The length of the CDR3 is 13 residues. The CDR3 here is CASRGQDNQPQHF. For the CDR3, the DNA is TGCGCCAGCAGGGGACAGGATAATCAGCCCCAGCATTTT.

The gene calls are TRBV5-6 and TRBJ1-1; D is undetermined. The CDR3 has 13 residues. Germline CDR1 is SGHDT and CDR2 is YYEEEE. V was cut by 1 base and J by 1 base, with 5 bases left in between. CDR3 DNA: TGTGCCAGCAGCTTGCCCGCGAACACTGAAGCTTTCTTT. It encodes CASSLPANTEAFF.

The V call is TRBV19, the J call TRBJ1-4; D gene uncertain. The CDR3 length is 15 residues. Trimming pared 1 base from V and 10 bases from J, leaving 16 bases between. Germline V gene data show CDR1 as LNHDA and CDR2 as SQIVND (reference sequence). The CDR3 nucleotides are TGTGCCAGTAGTATAGTCCCCTTGGCAGATCCAAAACTGTTTTTT. It encodes CASSIVPLADPKLFF.

The gene calls are TRBV5-6 and TRBJ2-1, with 8 bases aligning to TRBD1. Trimming removed 3 bases from V and 9 bases from J; junction bases left unmatched: 17. Per germline, CDR1 SGHDT and CDR2 YYEEEE. The CDR3 consists of 17 residues. CDR3: CASSSVSGTGPHTEQFF. The CDR3 coding sequence is TGTGCCAGCAGCTCGGTCTCCGGGACAGGCCCGCACACTGAGCAGTTCTTC.

This clone was picked up a small number of times. The CDR3 sequence is CAIEGSTRGYTF. Here the CDR3 DNA reads TGTGCCATAGAAGGGTCGACTAGAGGCTACACCTTC. V gene TRBV6-1 combines with J gene TRBJ1-2; D not certain. The V gene lost 10 bases and the J gene lost 8 bases, with 17 bases spanning the gap. The germline gives CDR1 MNHNS, CDR2 SASEGT. This CDR3 is built from 12 residues.

This clone counts as medium-sized. This sequence joins TRBV6-1 and TRBJ1-3, with D uncertain. Germline CDR1 reads MNHNS; CDR2 reads SASEGT. The CDR3 loop spans 12 amino acids. V was pared by 3 bases and J by 3 bases, with 3 bases between. In nucleotides, the CDR3 is TGTGCCAGCAGTGAGGTTGGAAACACCATATATTTT. Encoded protein: CASSEVGNTIYF.

By its share, this clone is medium-sized. CDR3 in DNA: TGCAGCGTTGAAGGTTCCAACGAGCAGTACTTC. This codes for CSVEGSNEQYF. The gene calls are TRBV29-1 and TRBJ2-7; D unclear. CDR1 and CDR2 (germline): SQVTM, ANQGSEA. Trimming removed 1 base from V and 5 bases from J, with 6 bases in between. The CDR3 loop spans 11 amino acids.

This chain joins TRBV11-2 and TRBJ2-3, with D possibly being TRBD1 or TRBD2 (5 bases each). Trimming removed 5 bases at V and 4 bases at J, with 16 bases between. Germline CDR1 and CDR2: SGHAT and FQNNGV. The length of the CDR3 is 15 residues. CDR3 amino acids: CASSPGTTNPDTQYF. CDR3 in DNA: TGTGCCAGCAGCCCCGGGACCACAAACCCAGATACGCAGTATTTT.

By sample fraction, this clone is medium-sized. This chain joins TRBV18 and TRBJ1-4; the match to TRBD1 covers 7 bases. With V trimmed by 6 bases and J by 7 bases, 8 bases remained unmatched. The CDR3 sequence is 14 residues long. Germline CDR1 and CDR2: KGHSH and LQKENI. The CDR3 sequence: CASSPTGYFEKLFF. In nucleotides, the CDR3 is TGTGCCAGCTCGCCGACAGGGTATTTTGAAAAACTGTTTTTT.

The rearrangement links TRBV6-5 to TRBJ2-7; 11 bases map to TRBD1. CDR3 length: 15 residues. The ends lost 8 bases at V and 5 bases at J; junction bases unmatched: 11. The germline gives CDR1 MNHEY, CDR2 SVGAGI. CDR3 coding DNA: TGTGCCAGCGGCTCTCGGGGGACAGGGGGGAACGAGCAGTACTTC. This sequence encodes CASGSRGTGGNEQYF.

V gene TRBV5-6 combines with J gene TRBJ2-7; D is unresolved. V was shortened by 4 bases and J by 4 bases, with 15 bases between the two germline ends. The CDR3 sequence is 14 residues long. Germline lookup yields CDR1 SGHDT and CDR2 YYEEEE. CDR3 sequence reads: CASSLGWMSYEQYF. The CDR3 bases are TGTGCCAGCAGCCTTGGCTGGATGTCGTACGAGCAGTACTTC. The full variable domain, with the rest looked up from reference TRBV5-6 and TRBJ2-7, is DAGVTQSPTHLIKTRGQQVTLRCSPKSGHDTVSWYQQALGQGPQFIFQYYEEEERQRGNFPDRFSGHQFPNYSSELNVNALLLGDSALYLCASSLGWMSYEQYFGPGTRLTVT.

This chain uses TRBV4-3 with TRBJ2-2; possible D gene TRBD2, 6 bases. V lost 5 bases and J 2 bases, leaving 15 bases between the germline ends. The CDR3 is 16 residues long. Germline lookup yields CDR1 LGHNA and CDR2 YSLEER. The CDR3 loop is CASSGGSASNTGELFF. The DNA for the CDR3 is TGCGCCAGCAGCGGGGGGTCGGCTTCAAACACCGGGGAGCTGTTTTTT.

The chain combines TRBV7-2 with TRBJ1-4; tentative D call: TRBD1 (6 bases). V was shortened by 5 bases and J by 8 bases, with 18 bases between the two germline ends. The germline V gene encodes CDR1 SGHTA and CDR2 FQGNSA. CDR3 size: 15 residues. CDR3 protein: CASSAPSRGEEKLFF. The CDR3 nucleotides read TGTGCCAGCAGCGCCCCGTCCAGGGGCGAGGAAAAACTGTTTTTT.

This clone was detected only a few times. One junction end disagrees with the germline gene, perhaps due to a read error. The chain is built from TRBV5-3 and TRBJ1-5; D gene uncertain. TRBV5-3 is annotated as an ORF whose role is uncertain. CDR3 size: 13 residues. DNA for the CDR3: TGTGCCAGCAGCTTGGGTGTCATCCAGCCCCAGCATTTT. Protein sequence: CASSLGVIQPQHF.

This chain joins TRBV4-2 and TRBJ2-7; 8 bases line up with TRBD1. Germline values: CDR1 LGHNA, CDR2 YNFKEQ. The CDR3 loop spans 17 amino acids. V gave up 1 base and J gave up 3 bases; unmatched junction bases: 11. CDR3 nucleotides: TGTGCCAGCAGCCAAGGGTTACGTGACAGGGGTGTCTACGAGCAGTACTTC. Translation: CASSQGLRDRGVYEQYF.